Listed below are T cell receptor beta chains from one sample, sequenced in a study of T cells in tumors after PD-1 blockade. Repertoires were generated with immunoSEQ multiplex PCR, while TCRdb's copy carries only in-frame clones and drops some. The profile shows around 45,000 clones, about four fifths of them singletons. Sequencing used PBMCs, obtained before anti-PD-1 treatment. These receptors all come from a human donor with basal cell carcinoma. Each CDR3 is given with its conserved first and last residue. The order of the fields is J gene, D gene, CDR3 length, clone size, V gene, CDR3 protein, CDR3 DNA. D genes are given only for firm matches. The size field is filled for only some rows; it gives once, few, many or a size class.

TRBJ2-1	TRBD2	15	-	TRBV19	CASSSGLVSYNEQFF	TGTGCCAGTAGCTCGGGACTAGTGAGTTACAATGAGCAGTTCTTC
TRBJ2-3	-	14	once	TRBV7-3	CASSPSVSTDTQYF	TGTGCCAGCAGCCCATCAGTTAGCACAGATACGCAGTATTTT
TRBJ1-2	-	14	-	TRBV28	CASNSGGKGDGYTF	TGTGCCAGCAACTCGGGAGGGAAAGGCGATGGCTACACCTTC
TRBJ2-7	-	12	-	TRBV5-4	CASSLPRSEQYF	TGTGCCAGCAGCTTGCCCAGGAGCGAGCAGTACTTC
TRBJ1-4	TRBD1	14	-	TRBV28	CASMTGGAEEKLFF	TGTGCCAGCATGACAGGGGGCGCAGAAGAAAAACTGTTTTTT
TRBJ1-2	-	10	-	TRBV6-5	CASTFYGYTF	TGTGCCAGCACTTTCTATGGCTACACCTTC
TRBJ1-3	-	14	few	TRBV4-1	CASSQVPSGNTIYF	TGCGCCAGCAGCCAAGTCCCCTCTGGAAACACCATATATTTT
TRBJ2-6	TRBD1	18	-	TRBV28	CASSSSGTGALWANVLTF	TGTGCCAGCAGCTCCTCCGGGACAGGGGCTCTCTGGGCCAACGTCCTGACTTTC
TRBJ1-5	-	15	-	TRBV28	CASSLMGSRNQPQHF	TGTGCCAGCAGTTTAATGGGATCGCGGAATCAGCCCCAGCATTTT
TRBJ1-5	-	14	-	TRBV28	CASRPGVNRQPQHF	TGTGCCAGCAGGCCAGGGGTTAACCGGCAGCCCCAGCATTTT
TRBJ1-4	-	16	-	TRBV6-5	CASSYSGAGSREKLFF	TGTGCCAGCAGTTACTCGGGGGCCGGGTCTCGAGAAAAACTGTTTTTT
TRBJ2-7	TRBD2	15	-	TRBV27	CASSAPGLPPTKQYF	TGTGCCAGCAGTGCTCCGGGACTACCCCCTACGAAGCAGTACTTC
TRBJ2-7	-	11	-	TRBV21-1	CASSKDSEQYF	TGTGCCAGCAGCAAAGATTCCGAGCAGTACTTC
TRBJ2-3	TRBD2	16	-	TRBV10-1	CASSERVAGDTDTQYF	TGCGCCAGCAGTGAGCGAGTAGCGGGAGATACAGATACGCAGTATTTT
TRBJ1-1	TRBD1	12	-	TRBV28	CASSPGQKQAFF	TGTGCCAGCAGTCCGGGACAGAAACAGGCTTTCTTT
TRBJ1-1	-	11	-	TRBV5-5	CASSSNTEAFF	TGTGCCAGCAGCTCCAACACTGAAGCTTTCTTT
TRBJ2-3	TRBD2	19	-	TRBV7-6	CASSLQPPVAGGRADTQYF	TGTGCCAGCAGCTTACAACCTCCCGTAGCGGGAGGGCGCGCAGATACGCAGTATTTT
TRBJ1-1	-	16	-	TRBV20-1	CSASRAGANPAYGAFF	TGCAGTGCTAGTCGTGCAGGGGCAAACCCCGCTTACGGAGCTTTCTTT
TRBJ2-5	-	14	-	TRBV18	CASSPTQVGETQYF	TGTGCCAGCTCACCCACCCAGGTGGGAGAGACCCAGTACTTC
TRBJ2-7	TRBD1	15	few	TRBV6-5	CASRRGQGGSYEQYF	TGTGCCAGCAGGAGGGGGCAGGGTGGGTCCTACGAGCAGTACTTC
TRBJ2-7	-	13	-	TRBV6-5	CASSYGTSYEQYF	TGTGCCAGCAGTTATGGGACAAGCTACGAGCAGTACTTC